This T cell receptor (beta chain) was identified during a study of blood T cell repertoires in COVID-19. At the level of the study: Acute-phase and convalescent COVID-19 samples originated in the United States, Italy and Spain. PBMCs, B-cell-depleted T cells, or T cells were the source of the cDNA or gDNA that made up the material.

Authors' methods: Quantification of nucleated cells was approximated via reference gene primer amplification. Here immunoSEQ multiplex PCR was the method, and the copy in TCRdb shows in-frame clones only, minus some. The D gene and trimming were derived from the DNA, and the V and J assignments and clone size from that table. Of roughly 130,000 clones in the sample, about 90% were seen once. The CDR3 runs to 14 residues. CDR1 and CDR2 (germline): MDHEN, SYDVKM. V was pared by 4 bases and J by 0 bases, with 7 bases between. This TCR came from a woman in her sixties with acute or convalescent COVID-19. The specimen sequenced was peripheral blood. The chain joins TRBV28 to TRBJ1-3; a possible D gene is TRBD1 (5 bases). The CDR3 nucleotides read TGTGCCAGCAGTTACGACAGCTCTGGAAACACCATATATTTT. Protein sequence: CASSYDSSGNTIYF.